The clone carrying this T cell receptor beta chain was detected a few times. The data belong to a study of T cells in Graves' hyperthyroidism and ophthalmopathy. The CDR3 is 13 amino acids. V lost 4 bases, J lost 6 bases, and 9 bases lay in between. Germline CDR1 reads MNHNS; CDR2 reads SASEGT. Amplification of TCR beta CDR3 regions was performed using RNA transcripts as template. Primed by the HTBI set, a first-round RT-PCR was run on the TCR CDR3. TCRdb ran MiXCR on the multiplex PCR reads and lists one entry per CDR3 protein. The data contain over 700,000 distinct CDR3 sequences, roughly a sixth of them seen just once; the ten biggest clones take up roughly 17%.

The receptor was isolated from a woman aged 50 to 60 with Graves' hyperthyroidism that later progressed to Graves' ophthalmopathy. J is TRBJ1-4 and V is TRBV6-1, with D hard to call. Material for sequencing was blood. The CDR3 loop is CASSVTLDEKLFF. The CDR3 nucleotides are TGTGCCAGCAGTGTGACTTTAGATGAAAAACTGTTTTTT.